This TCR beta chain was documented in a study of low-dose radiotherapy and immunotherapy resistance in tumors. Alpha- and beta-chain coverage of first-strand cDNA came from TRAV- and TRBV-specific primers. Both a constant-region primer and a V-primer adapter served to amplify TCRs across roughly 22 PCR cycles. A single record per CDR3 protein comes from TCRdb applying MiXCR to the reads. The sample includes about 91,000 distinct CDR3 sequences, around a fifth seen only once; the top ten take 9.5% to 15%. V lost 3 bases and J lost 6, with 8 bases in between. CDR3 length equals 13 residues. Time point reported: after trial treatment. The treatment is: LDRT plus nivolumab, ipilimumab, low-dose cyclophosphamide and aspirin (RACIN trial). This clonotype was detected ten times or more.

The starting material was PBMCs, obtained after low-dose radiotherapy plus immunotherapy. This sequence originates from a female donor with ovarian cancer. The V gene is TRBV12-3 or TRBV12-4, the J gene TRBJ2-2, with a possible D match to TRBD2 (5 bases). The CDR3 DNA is TGTGCCAGCAGTTTCGAGGGTGCCGGGGAGCTGTTTTTT. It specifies CASSFEGAGELFF.